This T cell receptor beta chain is drawn from a study of cytomegalovirus exposure and HLA in healthy donors. Overall study results and limits: High sensitivity and specificity were reportedly achieved when the classifier diagnosed cytomegalovirus status.

The table came from immunoSEQ multiplex PCR; TCRdb's copy has only in-frame clones and leaves some out. The profile shows 130,000 to 150,000 clones, roughly 87% of them singletons. The germline gives CDR1 MNHEY, CDR2 SVGAGI. CDR3 length equals 13 residues. Unmatched junction bases numbered 4, after V lost 7 bases and J lost 3 bases. With respect to this clone: Its antigen is as yet unknown.

The sequence was obtained from a woman aged 18-29 years in good health and CMV-seropositive. The specimen was PBMCs. This rearrangement joins TRBV6-5 to TRBJ2-5; TRBD2 matches at 8 bases. The CDR3 protein is CASNGGAEETQYF. The CDR3 nucleotides read TGTGCCAGCAACGGGGGGGCGGAAGAGACCCAGTACTTC.